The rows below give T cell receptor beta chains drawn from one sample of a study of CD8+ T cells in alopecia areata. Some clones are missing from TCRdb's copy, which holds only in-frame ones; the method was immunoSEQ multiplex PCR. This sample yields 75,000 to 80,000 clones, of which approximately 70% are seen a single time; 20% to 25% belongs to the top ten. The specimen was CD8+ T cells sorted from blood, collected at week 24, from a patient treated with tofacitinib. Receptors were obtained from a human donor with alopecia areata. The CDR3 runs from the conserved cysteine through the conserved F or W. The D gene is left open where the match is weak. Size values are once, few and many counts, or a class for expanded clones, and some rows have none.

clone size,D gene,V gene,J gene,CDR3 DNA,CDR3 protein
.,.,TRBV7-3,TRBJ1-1,TGTGCCAGCAGCTTAACTGTGGGGGGTAACACTGAAGCTTTCTTT,CASSLTVGGNTEAFF
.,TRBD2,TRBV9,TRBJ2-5,TGTGCCAGCAGCGTTGGTAGCGGGGGGGCGGAGACCCAGTACTTC,CASSVGSGGAETQYF
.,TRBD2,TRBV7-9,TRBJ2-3,TGTGCCAGCAGCTCTAGTACTAGCGGGGGCACAGATACGCAGTATTTT,CASSSSTSGGTDTQYF
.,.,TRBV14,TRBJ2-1,TGTGCCAGCAGCCAAGACTTTCGGGCCTACAATGAGCAGTTCTTC,CASSQDFRAYNEQFF
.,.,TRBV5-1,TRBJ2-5,TGCGCCAGCAGCTGGGTGGATGGGAACCAAGAGACCCAGTACTTC,CASSWVDGNQETQYF
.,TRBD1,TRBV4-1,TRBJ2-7,TGCGCCAGCAGCCAAGATCGACAGGGAAGCTACGAGCAGTACTTC,CASSQDRQGSYEQYF
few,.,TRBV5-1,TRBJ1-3,TGCGCCAGCAGCTTGGAAACAGACGGAAACACCATATATTTT,CASSLETDGNTIYF
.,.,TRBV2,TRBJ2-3,TGTGCCAGCGAGGACGGGGTAAGGGCAGATACGCAGTATTTT,CASEDGVRADTQYF
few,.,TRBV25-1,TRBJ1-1,TGTGCCAGCAGTCTAACAGGGTTTTCATACAACACTGAAGCTTTCTTT,CASSLTGFSYNTEAFF
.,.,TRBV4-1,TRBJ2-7,TGCGCCAGCAGCTGGGACGGAGCCTACGAGCAGTACTTC,CASSWDGAYEQYF
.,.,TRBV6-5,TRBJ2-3,TGTGCCAGCAGTCTACGAAAACTAGCAGATACGCAGTATTTT,CASSLRKLADTQYF
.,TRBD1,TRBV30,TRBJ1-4,TGTGCCTGGGGGACAGGGTCTAATGAAAAACTGTTTTTT,CAWGTGSNEKLFF
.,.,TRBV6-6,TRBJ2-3,TGTGCCAGCAGTTACTTGGCATCAGATACGCAGTATTTT,CASSYLASDTQYF
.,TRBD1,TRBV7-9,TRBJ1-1,TGTGCCAGCAGCACTACGACAGGGGTGAATACTGAAGCTTTCTTT,CASSTTTGVNTEAFF
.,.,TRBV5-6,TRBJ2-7,TGTGCCAGCAGCCACGGGACCGAGCAGTACTTC,CASSHGTEQYF
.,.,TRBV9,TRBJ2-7,TGTGCCAGCAGCGTAGACGGGACACCTCCCGACGAGCAGTACTTC,CASSVDGTPPDEQYF
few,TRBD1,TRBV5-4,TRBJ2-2,TGTGCCAGCAGCTTGGGAGGACAGGGGGCGCGGTTTTTT,CASSLGGQGARFF
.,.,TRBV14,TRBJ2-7,TGTGCCAGCAGCCGGGACGTACCCTACGAGCAGTACTTC,CASSRDVPYEQYF
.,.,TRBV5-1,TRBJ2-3,TGCGCCAGCGCAGGGGGGAGTTACCGCACAGATACGCAGTATTTT,CASAGGSYRTDTQYF
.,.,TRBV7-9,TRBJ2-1,TGTGCCAGCAGCCTATCGGGCAATGAGCAGTTCTTC,CASSLSGNEQFF
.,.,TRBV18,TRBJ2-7,TGTGCCAGCTCCCCTCAGGGCCCCACCTACGAGCAGTACTTC,CASSPQGPTYEQYF
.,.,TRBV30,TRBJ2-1,TGTGCCTGGAGTGTAGATAGACCCTACAATGAGCAGTTCTTC,CAWSVDRPYNEQFF
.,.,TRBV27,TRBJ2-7,TGTGCCAGCAGTTCAAAAGTTTGTGGAGTCGGCTCCTGTTACGAGCAGTACTTC,CASSSKVCGVGSCYEQYF
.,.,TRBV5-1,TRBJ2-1,TGCGCCAGCAGCTCCGGGGAGGAGGGCGGGATTGAGCAGTTCTTC,CASSSGEEGGIEQFF
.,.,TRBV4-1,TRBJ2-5,TGCGCCAGCAGCCAAGTACCGCCCCCGGAGACCCAGTACTTC,CASSQVPPPETQYF
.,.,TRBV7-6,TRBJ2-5,TGTGCCAGCAGCCCCCGTTCTATCGGGATTCCGGCTCAGTACTTC,CASSPRSIGIPAQYF
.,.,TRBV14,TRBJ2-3,TGTGCCAGCAGCCAAGAGCGGACTAGCACAGATACGCAGTATTTT,CASSQERTSTDTQYF
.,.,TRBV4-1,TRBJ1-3,TGCGCCAGCAGCCAAGATCCCGGGAACGGAAACACCATATATTTT,CASSQDPGNGNTIYF